This TCR beta chain comes out of a study of shared clonotypes between healthy human individuals. The germline V and J ends were trimmed by 5 bases and 6 bases, with 17 bases remaining between them. The length of the CDR3 is 15 residues. The germline gives CDR1 SGHVS, CDR2 FQNEAQ. In the source study's methods: Filtering differed since immunoSEQ provided only junctions, with no quality scores. Sequencing was performed with immunoSEQ multiplex PCR; in TCRdb, only in-frame clones are kept and a portion is missing. That table is the source of V, J and clone size, and D and trimming were worked out from the DNA. The sample consists of about 600,000 clones, around 81% of them appearing once.

This TCR was recovered from a woman in her forties in good health. Some clones in this sample may be carry-over from other donors' samples. V usage is TRBV7-8 and J usage is TRBJ2-1, with a weak D call TRBD2 (6 bases). The sequenced sample was PBMCs. The CDR3 nucleotides are TGTGCCAGCAGCGTGTTGACTAGGACTGCCAATGAGCAGTTCTTC. It encodes CASSVLTRTANEQFF.